This TCR beta chain is drawn from a study of cytomegalovirus exposure and HLA in healthy donors. Points from the study as a whole: Productive rates of about 90% or about 30% were seen for most TCR beta V segments in an earlier analysis. TCR beta chain V- and J-gene trimming was linked, in a later analysis, to a missense variant in DCLRE1C. Presence/absence analyses assumed roughly uniform sequencing depth across donors, which may not hold.

Details on this clone: As yet, its antigen is unknown.

PCR employed 60 Vbeta and 13 Jbeta primers. Assay used: immunoSEQ multiplex PCR; TCRdb lists only in-frame clones, some missing. The sample lists 80,000 to 100,000 clones, about four fifths seen once, with roughly 5.1% in the top ten. These donors counted as nominally healthy when sampled, but unrecorded immune exposures were likely. Sequenced material: PBMCs. The TCR sequence derives from a man aged 35 to 55 in good health and CMV-seropositive.

CDR3 loop: CALSGTRNQPQHF. In DNA, the CDR3 is TGTGCCCTGTCCGGGACAAGAAATCAGCCCCAGCATTTT. V gene TRBV6-1 combines with J gene TRBJ1-5; TRBD1 is a possible D gene (6 bases). The germline V and J ends were trimmed by 11 bases and 4 bases, with 15 bases remaining between them. Looked up from germline, CDR1 is MNHNS and CDR2 is SASEGT. The CDR3 totals 13 residues.